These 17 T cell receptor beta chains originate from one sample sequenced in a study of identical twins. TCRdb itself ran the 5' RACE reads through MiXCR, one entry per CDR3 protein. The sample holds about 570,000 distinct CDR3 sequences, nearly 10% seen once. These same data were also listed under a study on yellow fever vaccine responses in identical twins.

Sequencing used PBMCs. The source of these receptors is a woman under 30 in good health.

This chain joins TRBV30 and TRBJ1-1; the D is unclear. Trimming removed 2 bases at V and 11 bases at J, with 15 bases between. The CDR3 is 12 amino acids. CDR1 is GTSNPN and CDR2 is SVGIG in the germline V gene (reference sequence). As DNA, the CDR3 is TGTGCCTGGAGTCCGGAGAGGACGAGCGCTTTCTTT. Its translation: CAWSPERTSAFF.

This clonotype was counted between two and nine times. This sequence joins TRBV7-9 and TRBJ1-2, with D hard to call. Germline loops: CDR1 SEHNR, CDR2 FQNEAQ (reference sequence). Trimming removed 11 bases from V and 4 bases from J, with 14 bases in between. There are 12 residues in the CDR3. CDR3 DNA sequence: TGTGCCTACACCAGTGGACCCTATGGCTACACCTTC. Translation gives CAYTSGPYGYTF.

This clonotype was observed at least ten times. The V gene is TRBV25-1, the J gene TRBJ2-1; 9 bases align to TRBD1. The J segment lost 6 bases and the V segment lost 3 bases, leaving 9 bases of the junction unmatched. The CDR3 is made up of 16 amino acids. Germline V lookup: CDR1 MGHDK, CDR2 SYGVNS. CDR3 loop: CASSDAGTGPLNEQFF. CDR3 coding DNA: TGTGCCAGCAGTGACGCCGGGACAGGGCCCCTCAATGAGCAGTTCTTC.

CDR3 sequence reads: CASSLSRSSPLHF. The CDR3 DNA is TGTGCCAGCAGCTTGTCTCGATCGTCACCCCTCCACTTT. The V gene is TRBV7-2, the J gene TRBJ1-6; D call uncertain. This CDR3 has 13 residues. Trimming removed 3 bases from V and 10 bases from J, with 10 bases in between. CDR1 is SGHTA, CDR2 FQGNSA, per germline.

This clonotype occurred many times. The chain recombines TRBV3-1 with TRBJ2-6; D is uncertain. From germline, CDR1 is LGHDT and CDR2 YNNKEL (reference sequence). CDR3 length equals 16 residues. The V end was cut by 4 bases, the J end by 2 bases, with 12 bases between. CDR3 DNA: TGTGCCAGCAGCCCTAGGCTTGACCCTGGGGCCAACGTCCTGACTTTC. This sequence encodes CASSPRLDPGANVLTF.

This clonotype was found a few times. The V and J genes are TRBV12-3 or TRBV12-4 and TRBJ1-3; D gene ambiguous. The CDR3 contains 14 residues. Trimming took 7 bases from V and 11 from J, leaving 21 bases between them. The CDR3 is CASITGLAGDSIYF. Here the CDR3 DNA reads TGTGCCAGCATTACCGGACTAGCGGGAGATTCCATATATTTT.

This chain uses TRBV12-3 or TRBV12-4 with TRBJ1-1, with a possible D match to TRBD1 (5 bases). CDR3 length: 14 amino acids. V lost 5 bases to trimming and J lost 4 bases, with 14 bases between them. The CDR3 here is CASSLDGQGTEAFF. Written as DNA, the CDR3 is TGTGCCAGCAGTCTGGACGGGCAGGGCACTGAAGCTTTCTTT.

This CDR3 is CSASFAVSYSSSYNEQFF. CDR3 sequence (DNA): TGCAGTGCTAGTTTCGCGGTCTCATACTCCAGCTCCTACAATGAGCAGTTCTTC. The chain is built from TRBV20-1 and TRBJ2-1, with D unresolved. The germline gives CDR1 DFQATT, CDR2 SNEGSKA (reference sequence). Between the trimmed V and J ends, which lost 3 bases and 0 bases, there was a span of 21 bases. This CDR3 contains 18 residues.

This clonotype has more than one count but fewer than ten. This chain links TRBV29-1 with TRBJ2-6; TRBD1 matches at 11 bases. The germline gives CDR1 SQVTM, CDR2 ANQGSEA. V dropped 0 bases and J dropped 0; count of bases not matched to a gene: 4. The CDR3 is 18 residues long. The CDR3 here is CSVEDRGTGGSGANVLTF. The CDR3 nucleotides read TGCAGCGTTGAAGATCGGGGGACAGGGGGCTCTGGGGCCAACGTCCTGACTTTC.

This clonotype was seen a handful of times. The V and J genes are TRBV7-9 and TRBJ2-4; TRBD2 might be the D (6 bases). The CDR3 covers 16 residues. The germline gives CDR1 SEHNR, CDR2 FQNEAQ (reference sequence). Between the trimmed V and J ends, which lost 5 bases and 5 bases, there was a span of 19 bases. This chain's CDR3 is CASSHLAGWEENIQYF. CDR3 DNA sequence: TGTGCCAGCAGCCACCTGGCAGGCTGGGAGGAAAACATTCAGTACTTC.

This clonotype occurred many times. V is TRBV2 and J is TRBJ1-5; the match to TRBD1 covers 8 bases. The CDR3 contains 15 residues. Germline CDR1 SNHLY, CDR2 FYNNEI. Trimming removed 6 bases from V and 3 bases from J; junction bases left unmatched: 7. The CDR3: CASRGQGISNQPQHF. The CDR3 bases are TGTGCCAGCAGAGGACAGGGTATATCCAATCAGCCCCAGCATTTT.

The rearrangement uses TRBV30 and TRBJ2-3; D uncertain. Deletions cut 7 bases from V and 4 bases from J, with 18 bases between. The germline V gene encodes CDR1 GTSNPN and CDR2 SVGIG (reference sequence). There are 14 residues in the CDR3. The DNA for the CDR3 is TGTGCCTCCTTGGACCCTCGGGTAGCAGATACGCAGTATTTT. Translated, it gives CASLDPRVADTQYF.

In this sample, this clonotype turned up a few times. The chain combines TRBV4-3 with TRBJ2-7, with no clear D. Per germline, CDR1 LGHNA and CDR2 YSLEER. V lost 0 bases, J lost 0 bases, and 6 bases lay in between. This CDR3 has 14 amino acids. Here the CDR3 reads CASSQEPVSYEQYF. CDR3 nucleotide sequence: TGCGCCAGCAGCCAAGAGCCGGTCTCCTACGAGCAGTACTTC.

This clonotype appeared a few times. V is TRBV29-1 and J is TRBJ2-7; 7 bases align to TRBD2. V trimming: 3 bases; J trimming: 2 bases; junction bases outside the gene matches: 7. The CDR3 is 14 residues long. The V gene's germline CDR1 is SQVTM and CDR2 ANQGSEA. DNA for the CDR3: TGCAGCGTTGAGGGGCTAGCGGAGACCTACGAGCAGTACTTC. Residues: CSVEGLAETYEQYF.

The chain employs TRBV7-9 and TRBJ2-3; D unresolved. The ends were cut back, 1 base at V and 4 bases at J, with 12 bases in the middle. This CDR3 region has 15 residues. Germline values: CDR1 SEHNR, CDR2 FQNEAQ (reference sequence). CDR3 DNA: TGTGCCAGCAGCTTAGGAGACTCCCCCGCAGATACGCAGTATTTT. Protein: CASSLGDSPADTQYF.

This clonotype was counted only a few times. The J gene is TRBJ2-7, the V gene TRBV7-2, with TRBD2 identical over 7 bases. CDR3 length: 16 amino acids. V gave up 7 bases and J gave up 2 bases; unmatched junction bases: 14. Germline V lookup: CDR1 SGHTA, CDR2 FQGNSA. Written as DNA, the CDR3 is TGTGCCAGCACTCTGCGGGCGGGAGTTTTAACCTACGAGCAGTACTTC. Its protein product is CASTLRAGVLTYEQYF.

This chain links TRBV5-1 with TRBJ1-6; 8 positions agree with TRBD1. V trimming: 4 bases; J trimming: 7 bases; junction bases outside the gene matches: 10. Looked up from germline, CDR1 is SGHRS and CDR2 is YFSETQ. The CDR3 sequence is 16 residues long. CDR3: CASSGTRGQGNSPLHF. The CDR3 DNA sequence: TGCGCCAGCAGCGGAACCAGGGGGCAAGGGAATTCACCCCTCCACTTT.